This T cell receptor (beta chain) originates from a study of cytomegalovirus exposure and HLA in healthy donors. Broader study findings: The classifier reportedly diagnosed cytomegalovirus status with high specificity and sensitivity. Immune exposure was documented only through CMV serostatus.

V shed 4 bases and J shed 2 bases, with 13 bases lying between them. The CDR3 extends over 14 amino acids. CDR1 and CDR2 from the germline V gene are SGHRS and YFSETQ. PCR employed 60 Vbeta and 13 Jbeta primers. In the authors' methods: It was a later analysis that counted roughly 80 million unique TCR beta chains, of which roughly 10 million were shared. The repertoire was sequenced with immunoSEQ multiplex PCR; TCRdb's copy has only in-frame clones and lacks some. V and J calls and clone size come straight from that table; D and trimming were deduced from the DNA. The sample carries about 120,000 clones, roughly 77% recorded once. Points on this clone: Its antigen is as yet unknown.

Sequenced: PBMCs. This sequence originates from a man aged 35 to 55 in good health and CMV-seronegative. The J gene is TRBJ2-7, the V gene TRBV5-1; a possible D gene is TRBD2 (5 bases). The DNA of the CDR3 is TGCGCCAGCAGCCCCCCCCTGGGAGCCTACGAGCAGTACTTC. Translating gives CASSPPLGAYEQYF.